The 14 T cell receptor beta chains below all came from one sample that was sequenced in a study of T-cell reconstitution after alpha-beta-depleted transplantation in children. TCRbeta library preparation incorporated unique molecular identifiers. MiXCR was run by TCRdb on the PCR reads, yielding one entry per CDR3 protein. The sample yields roughly 420,000 distinct CDR3 sequences, around 16% seen once. The source was PBMCs, mostly from graft donor cells, collected 360 days after TCRalphabeta/CD19-depleted stem cell transplant. The receptor source for this set is a boy younger than two who had a stem cell transplant for Wiskott-Aldrich syndrome, so the T cells may come from the graft donor.

The chain combines TRBV12-3 or TRBV12-4 with TRBJ1-1; TRBD1 aligns across 8 bases. The junction had 6 bases not matched to a gene; V was cut back by 5 bases and J by 4 bases. The CDR3 consists of 14 residues. Here the CDR3 DNA reads TGTGCCAGCAGTGCCTACAGGGGGAGCACTGAAGCTTTCTTT. Amino acid sequence: CASSAYRGSTEAFF.

The table lists this clonotype with a few counts. V and J are TRBV10-3 and TRBJ2-3, with TRBD2 matching 14 bases. CDR1 is ENHRY, CDR2 SYGVKD, per germline. V was pared by 8 bases and J by 1 base, with 8 bases of the junction left unmatched. The CDR3 extends over 17 amino acids. CDR3 nucleotide sequence: TGTGCCATCGGCCGACTAGCGGGAGGGCCCGGCACAGATACGCAGTATTTT. Its translation: CAIGRLAGGPGTDTQYF.

This clonotype came up many times. V usage is TRBV7-9 and J usage is TRBJ2-5, with D hard to call. This CDR3 is built from 13 residues. Trimming took off 7 bases at V and 1 base at J, with 10 bases between the two ends. Per germline, CDR1 SEHNR and CDR2 FQNEAQ (reference sequence). CDR3 in DNA: TGTGCCAGCACGACCTTAGTCCAAGAGACCCAGTACTTC. Residues: CASTTLVQETQYF.

V gene TRBV3-1 combines with J gene TRBJ2-3; D perhaps matches TRBD1 (5 bases). Germline lookup yields CDR1 LGHDT and CDR2 YNNKEL (reference sequence). Trimming took off 4 bases at V and 3 bases at J, with 11 bases between the two ends. The CDR3 consists of 14 residues. The chain's CDR3 is CASSPRTRTDTQYF. The CDR3, as DNA: TGTGCCAGCAGCCCCAGGACACGGACAGATACGCAGTATTTT.

This clonotype was counted only a few times. The DNA for the CDR3 is TGCAGCGTTGCTACGCTAGCGGGGGGCCCGACCTACGAGCAGTACTTC. It encodes CSVATLAGGPTYEQYF. The gene calls are TRBV29-1 and TRBJ2-7; TRBD2 matches 11 bases. The CDR3 contains 16 residues. Germline V gives CDR1 SQVTM, CDR2 ANQGSEA. Germline trimming cut 4 bases from V and 2 bases from J; bases unmatched to any gene: 10.

This clonotype was detected many times. The chain carries TRBV27 and TRBJ1-5; 11 bases agree with TRBD1. V was pared by 5 bases and J by 7 bases, with 4 bases of the junction left unmatched. Germline assignment: CDR1 MNHEY and CDR2 SMNVEV (reference sequence). The CDR3 sequence is 14 residues long. Written as DNA, the CDR3 is TGTGCCAGCAGTCCCGGGACAGGGGGACAGCCCCAGCATTTT. Protein product: CASSPGTGGQPQHF.

In its sample, this clonotype was seen many times. V usage is TRBV5-1 and J usage is TRBJ2-2, with 8 bases identical to TRBD1. Trimming cost V 2 bases and J 5 bases; bases outside gene matches: 2. CDR1 is SGHRS and CDR2 is YFSETQ in the germline V gene. The CDR3 has 14 residues. Written as DNA, the CDR3 is TGCGCCAGCAGCTTTACAGGGGGTACCGGGGAGCTGTTTTTT. Translated, it gives CASSFTGGTGELFF.

This clonotype was recorded a few times. The chain uses TRBV19 and TRBJ2-1; TRBD2 matches at 13 bases. Unmatched junction bases numbered 10, after V lost 10 bases and J lost 7 bases. Germline V gene data show CDR1 as LNHDA and CDR2 as SQIVND (reference sequence). This CDR3 is 15 amino acids long. In nucleotides, the CDR3 is TGTGCCACATCAGTTCTGGGACTAGCGGGGAATGAGCAGTTCTTC. This translates into CATSVLGLAGNEQFF.

The rearrangement joins TRBV20-1 to TRBJ2-1; no reliable D call. Germline-derived CDR1 and CDR2 are DFQATT and SNEGSKA (reference sequence). This CDR3 has 11 amino acids. The ends were cut back, 7 bases at V and 8 bases at J, with 12 bases in the middle. The CDR3 loop is CSERTVDEQFF. As DNA, the CDR3 is TGCAGTGAGCGTACCGTTGATGAGCAGTTCTTC.

The chain is built from TRBV12-3 or TRBV12-4 and TRBJ2-2; D possibly corresponds to TRBD1 (5 bases). V dropped 6 bases and J dropped 3 bases, with 8 bases sitting between them. CDR3 length: 13 amino acids. CDR3 sequence: CASRGRHTGELFF. CDR3 DNA sequence: TGTGCCAGCAGGGGGCGACACACCGGGGAGCTGTTTTTT.

This chain joins TRBV20-1 and TRBJ2-5, with 7 bases lining up with TRBD1. Unmatched junction bases numbered 10, after V lost 4 bases and J lost 5 bases. Germline-derived CDR1 and CDR2 are DFQATT and SNEGSKA (reference sequence). The length of the CDR3 is 14 residues. The CDR3 sequence is CSAKGVQGHETQYF. The CDR3 DNA reads as TGCAGTGCTAAAGGCGTACAGGGGCACGAGACCCAGTACTTC.

The chain joins TRBV10-1 to TRBJ2-7; unclear D gene. Germline lookup yields CDR1 WNHNN and CDR2 SYGVQD (reference sequence). Trimming left V 3 bases short and J 3 bases short, with 15 bases between. This CDR3 is 15 amino acids long. The CDR3: CASSEDNVPGYEQYF. The CDR3 nucleotides read TGCGCCAGCAGTGAAGACAATGTACCTGGCTACGAGCAGTACTTC.

This sequence joins TRBV5-6 and TRBJ2-7; no definite D call. Germline V lookup: CDR1 SGHDT, CDR2 YYEEEE. This CDR3 is 12 amino acids long. Trimming left V 0 bases short and J 9 bases short, with 10 bases between. CDR3 DNA: TGTGCCAGCAGCTTGGGGCCCTATGTGCAGTACTTC. It yields the protein CASSLGPYVQYF.

This clonotype was counted many times. The chain uses TRBV18 and TRBJ2-2; D unresolved. From germline, CDR1 is KGHSH and CDR2 LQKENI. The CDR3 contains 14 residues. V lost 1 base and J 7 bases, leaving 10 bases between the germline ends. The CDR3 DNA sequence: TGTGCCAGCTCACCACTGTGGGGAAACGGGGAGCTGTTTTTT. Its protein is CASSPLWGNGELFF.